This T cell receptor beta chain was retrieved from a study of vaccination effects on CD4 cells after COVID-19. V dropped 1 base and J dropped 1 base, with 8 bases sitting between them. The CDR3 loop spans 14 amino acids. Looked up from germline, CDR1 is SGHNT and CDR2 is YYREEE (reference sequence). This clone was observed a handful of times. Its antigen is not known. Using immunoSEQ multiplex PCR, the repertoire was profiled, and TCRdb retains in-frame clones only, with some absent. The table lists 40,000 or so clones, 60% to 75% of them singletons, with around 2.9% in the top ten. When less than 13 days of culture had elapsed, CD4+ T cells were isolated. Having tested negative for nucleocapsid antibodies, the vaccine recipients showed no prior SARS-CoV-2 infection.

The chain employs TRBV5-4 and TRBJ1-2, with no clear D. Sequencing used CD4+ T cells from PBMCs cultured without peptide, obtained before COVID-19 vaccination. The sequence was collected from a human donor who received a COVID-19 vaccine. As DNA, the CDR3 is TGTGCCAGCAGCTTGAACCAGGATAACTATGGCTACACCTTC. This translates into CASSLNQDNYGYTF.